These 16 T cell receptor beta chains were all obtained from the same sample, sequenced in a study of T-cell reconstitution after alpha-beta-depleted transplantation in children. Preparing the TCRbeta library involved the use of unique molecular identifiers. TCRdb analysed the PCR reads with MiXCR anew, one entry per CDR3 protein. Here the sample spans 200,000 to 250,000 distinct CDR3 sequences, around 9.9% being singletons. Sequencing used PBMCs, obtained before TCRalphabeta/CD19-depleted stem cell transplant. Receptors originate from a child in the first two years of life with acute myeloid leukemia, due to receive a stem cell transplant.

This clonotype was counted at least ten times. The chain joins TRBV21-1 to TRBJ2-1; the table names TRBD2, a call not compared with the DNA. TRBV21-1 is a recognized pseudogene. This CDR3 is 20 amino acids long. This CDR3 reads CASILEGASDLPSSYNEQFF. The CDR3 bases are TGTGCCAGCATCCTAGAGGGGGCTAGCGACCTCCCAAGCTCCTACAATGAGCAGTTCTTC.

This clonotype was recorded many times. The rearrangement links TRBV7-3 to TRBJ2-1; D uncertain. CDR3 length: 14 amino acids. V lost 0 bases and J 6 bases, leaving 9 bases between the germline ends. CDR1 and CDR2 from the germline V gene are SGHTA and FQGTGA. The CDR3 nucleotides read TGTGCCAGCAGCTTAACGGCTAAGTCCAATGAGCAGTTCTTC. Encoded protein: CASSLTAKSNEQFF.

This clonotype has at least ten counts. The rearrangement joins TRBV6-2 or TRBV6-3 to TRBJ2-7; 11 positions agree with TRBD2. Looked up from germline, CDR1 is MNHEY and CDR2 is SVGEGT. The CDR3 has 15 amino acids. J gave up 4 bases and V 8 bases, and 10 bases lay outside the gene matches. The CDR3 DNA sequence: TGTGCCAGCCTAACCCGGGGACTAGCGGAATACGAGCAGTACTTC. Its protein product is CASLTRGLAEYEQYF.

This clonotype was detected many times. The chain employs TRBV12-3 or TRBV12-4 and TRBJ2-3, with 7 positions matching TRBD1. The CDR3 runs to 14 residues. The V segment lost 6 bases and the J segment 4 bases; nucleotides outside the gene matches: 7. CDR3 bases: TGTGCCAGCAGCCCCCGACAGGGCCCAGATACGCAGTATTTT. This sequence encodes CASSPRQGPDTQYF.

This clonotype has a count of ten or more. J is TRBJ2-1 and V is TRBV12-5, with TRBD1 as a possible D gene (5 bases). Looked up from germline, CDR1 is LGHNT and CDR2 is FRNRAP. V was shortened by 1 base and J by 5 bases, with 9 bases between the two germline ends. The CDR3 extends over 14 amino acids. CDR3 loop: CASGLGQSHNEQFF. The CDR3 DNA is TGTGCTAGTGGTTTGGGACAGAGCCACAATGAGCAGTTCTTC.

This clonotype was observed many times. The chain joins TRBV4-1 to TRBJ2-1; 8 positions match TRBD1. Germline V gene sequence: CDR1 MGHRA, CDR2 YSYEKL. The CDR3 is made up of 14 amino acids. The trim removed 1 base at V and 8 bases at J, leaving 4 bases unmatched. The CDR3 here is CASSQGTGRDEQFF. The CDR3 DNA sequence: TGCGCCAGCAGCCAAGGGACAGGGCGCGATGAGCAGTTCTTC.

This clonotype was counted ten times or more. The gene calls are TRBV18 and TRBJ2-7; D gene uncertain. The CDR3 covers 12 residues. V was cut by 4 bases and J by 6 bases, with 10 bases left in between. Per the germline V gene, CDR1 is KGHSH and CDR2 is LQKENI. CDR3 region: CASSHLVFEQYF. The CDR3 DNA follows: TGTGCCAGCTCACACCTCGTTTTCGAGCAGTACTTC. The variable domain in full, completed from reference TRBV18 and TRBJ2-7, reads NAGVMQNPRHLVRRRGQEARLRCSPMKGHSHVYWYRQLPEEGLKFMVYLQKENIIDESGMPKERFSAEFPKEGPSILRIQQVVRGDSAAYFCASSHLVFEQYFGPGTRLTVT.

This clonotype has a count of ten or more. This sequence joins TRBV24-1 and TRBJ2-5; D is unclear. The CDR3 contains 14 residues. The germline CDR1 and CDR2 sequences are KGHDR and SFDVKD. The V end lost 1 base, the J end lost 4 bases, and 9 bases lay between the germline ends. The CDR3 DNA sequence: TGTGCCACCAGTGATTTCTCGCCCCGAGAGACCCAGTACTTC. Protein sequence: CATSDFSPRETQYF.

This clonotype was observed at least ten times. The V call is TRBV6-5, the J call TRBJ1-1; D perhaps matches TRBD1 (5 bases). The CDR3 spans 14 residues. Germline V gene lookup returns CDR1 MNHEY and CDR2 SVGAGI. V shed 2 bases and J shed 1 base, with 8 bases lying between them. CDR3 nucleotide sequence: TGTGCCAGCAGTTACAGGGGAGAGAACACTGAAGCTTTCTTT. Amino acids: CASSYRGENTEAFF.

This clonotype occurred many times. The chain combines TRBV6-5 with TRBJ2-7, with D maybe TRBD1 (5 bases). V gave up 4 bases and J gave up 1 base, with 8 bases separating them. Germline V lookup: CDR1 MNHEY, CDR2 SVGAGI. The length of the CDR3 is 13 residues. The CDR3 coding sequence is TGTGCCAGCAGTTTACAGGATTCCTACGAGCAGTACTTC. Encoded protein: CASSLQDSYEQYF.

There are many counts of this clonotype. The chain employs TRBV5-5 and TRBJ1-5, with D unresolved. This CDR3 contains 15 residues. CDR1 is SGHKS and CDR2 is YYEKEE in the germline V gene (reference sequence). V lost 5 bases, J lost 3 bases, and 15 bases lay in between. The CDR3 sequence is CASRRTLNPNQPQHF. As DNA, the CDR3 is TGTGCCAGCAGACGCACCTTAAACCCCAATCAGCCCCAGCATTTT.

In its sample, this clonotype was seen many times. V usage is TRBV29-1 and J usage is TRBJ1-2, with D unresolved. The ends were cut back, 2 bases at V and 8 bases at J, with 15 bases in the middle. Germline CDR1 and CDR2: SQVTM and ANQGSEA. The CDR3 spans 13 residues. CDR3 nucleotide sequence: TGCAGCGTTGAAAAGGGAGGGTTATGGGGCTACACCTTC. It translates to CSVEKGGLWGYTF. Full variable domain (remainder filled in from reference TRBV29-1 and TRBJ1-2): SAVISQKPSRDICQRGTSLTIQCQVDSQVTMMFWYRQQPGQSLTLIATANQGSEATYESGFVIDKFPISRPNLTFSTLTVSNMSPEDSSIYLCSVEKGGLWGYTFGSGTRLTVV.

In its sample, this clonotype was seen many times. The chain is built from TRBV5-1 and TRBJ2-1, with 13 bases that match TRBD2. This CDR3 is built from 14 residues. Germline-derived CDR1 and CDR2 are SGHRS and YFSETQ. The V segment lost 2 bases and the J segment 9 bases; nucleotides outside the gene matches: 2. CDR3 sequence: CASSFTSGGGEQFF. CDR3 sequence (DNA): TGCGCCAGCAGCTTCACTAGCGGGGGGGGTGAGCAGTTCTTC.

CDR3: CAISEWGRVTYEQYF. The DNA for the CDR3 is TGTGCCATCAGTGAATGGGGGCGTGTAACCTACGAGCAGTACTTC. This rearrangement joins TRBV10-3 to TRBJ2-7; the D gene is possibly TRBD1 (6 bases). This CDR3 region has 15 residues. Trimming left V 3 bases short and J 2 bases short, with 14 bases between. Germline CDR1 and CDR2: ENHRY and SYGVKD.

This clonotype was recorded many times. The rearrangement links TRBV29-1 to TRBJ2-2; possibly TRBD2 for D (5 bases). Trimming left V 4 bases short and J 4 bases short, with 19 bases between. There are 16 residues in the CDR3. Per germline, CDR1 SQVTM and CDR2 ANQGSEA. The CDR3 is CSVGDSLRGSTGELFF. The CDR3 nucleotides are TGCAGCGTTGGAGACTCCCTTAGAGGGTCCACCGGGGAGCTGTTTTTT.

This clonotype was detected ten times or more. The chain has TRBV20-1 and TRBJ2-1; 9 bases are shared with TRBD2. J was trimmed by 7 bases and V by 6 bases; bases with no gene match: 10. This CDR3 is 14 amino acids long. Per the germline V gene, CDR1 is DFQATT and CDR2 is SNEGSKA (reference sequence). Here the CDR3 reads CSAPGLAHGNEQFF. In nucleotides, the CDR3 is TGCAGTGCGCCTGGACTAGCGCACGGGAATGAGCAGTTCTTC.